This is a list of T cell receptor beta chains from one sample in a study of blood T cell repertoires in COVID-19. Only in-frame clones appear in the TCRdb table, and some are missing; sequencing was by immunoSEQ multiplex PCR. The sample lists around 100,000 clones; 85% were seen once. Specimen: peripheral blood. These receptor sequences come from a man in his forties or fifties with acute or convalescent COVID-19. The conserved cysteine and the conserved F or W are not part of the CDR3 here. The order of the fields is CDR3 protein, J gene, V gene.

SVGGVQETQY	TRBJ2-5	TRBV29-1
ASSQVPLQSGYEQY	TRBJ2-7	TRBV4-1
ASRIPSDSGYEQY	TRBJ2-7	TRBV28
ASSLGGGDYGYT	TRBJ1-2	TRBV27
ASRRLAGGPYTQY	TRBJ2-3	TRBV28
ASSPSSGTDTQY	TRBJ2-3	TRBV9
ASSLVQGSYNEQF	TRBJ2-1	TRBV5-1
ASSLTGLETQY	TRBJ2-5	TRBV6-5
ASSINRGTDTQY	TRBJ2-3	TRBV19
ASSSGGFQPQH	TRBJ1-5	TRBV18
ASRVGLAIGELF	TRBJ2-2	TRBV7-8
ASSSQVGSNQPQH	TRBJ1-5	TRBV7-2
ASSLEGVFYNEQF	TRBJ2-1	TRBV7-2
ATTAGGTDTQY	TRBJ2-3	TRBV6-6
ASSSRTGSTDTQY	TRBJ2-3	TRBV11-1
ATTRRSYEQY	TRBJ2-7	TRBV6-5
ASSLDSYEQY	TRBJ2-7	TRBV28
ATSVRLGGYT	TRBJ1-2	TRBV15
ASRARGNTEAF	TRBJ1-1	TRBV5-4
ASSQGLAYEQY	TRBJ2-7	TRBV4-2
ASSLTAGGSQPQH	TRBJ1-5	TRBV7-2
ASSGGLAGMNTGELF	TRBJ2-2	TRBV7-8
ASTLTSRGGNEQF	TRBJ2-1	TRBV6-6
ATSRTDRGVSNQPQH	TRBJ1-5	TRBV15
ASSPRVVAETQY	TRBJ2-5	TRBV18
ASTGTPTDTQY	TRBJ2-3	TRBV27
ASSQVWGGQETQY	TRBJ2-5	TRBV4-3
SVGQNGANTEAF	TRBJ1-1	TRBV29-1
ASSDPDRGRLNTEAF	TRBJ1-1	TRBV10-1
ASSQKEGYYGYT	TRBJ1-2	TRBV3-1/TRBV3-2
ASSLYLGETQY	TRBJ2-5	TRBV5-1
ARSFSRTAATYEQY	TRBJ2-7	TRBV7-5
ASMAGNTGELF	TRBJ2-2	TRBV7-3
AWSRDAGDGNIQY	TRBJ2-4	TRBV30
ASSPRQGANTEAF	TRBJ1-1	TRBV7-2
AIGGRNSNQPQH	TRBJ1-5	TRBV6-6
ASSWVTGGSEKLF	TRBJ1-4	TRBV7-9
ASSSLAGGDNEQF	TRBJ2-1	TRBV7-6
ASSPGPAGTYEQY	TRBJ2-7	TRBV4-1
ASSVISSYNEQF	TRBJ2-1	TRBV2
ASSNERAAF	TRBJ1-1	TRBV19
ASSPYSHDSLSPLH	TRBJ1-6	TRBV5-1
ASSLVQGRGNTEAF	TRBJ1-1	TRBV28
ASSRGLSGGGTQY	TRBJ2-5	TRBV7-8
SVAGTGTDSTDTQY	TRBJ2-3	TRBV29-1
ASSTVPREGGRAGELF	TRBJ2-2	TRBV6-2/TRBV6-3
ASSVVTGGGKETQY	TRBJ2-5	TRBV9
ASSEKNRVGEKLF	TRBJ1-4	TRBV6-1
ASSSQRQGLVEKLF	TRBJ1-4	TRBV7-9
ASSTRLAGTDTQY	TRBJ2-3	TRBV18
ASSYGTAPYEQY	TRBJ2-7	TRBV6-6
ATSRSGPTDTQY	TRBJ2-3	TRBV15
ATNRDNYNEQF	TRBJ2-1	TRBV15
AITPSGGETQY	TRBJ2-5	TRBV10-3
ASSEGRGKF	TRBJ2-1	TRBV6-1